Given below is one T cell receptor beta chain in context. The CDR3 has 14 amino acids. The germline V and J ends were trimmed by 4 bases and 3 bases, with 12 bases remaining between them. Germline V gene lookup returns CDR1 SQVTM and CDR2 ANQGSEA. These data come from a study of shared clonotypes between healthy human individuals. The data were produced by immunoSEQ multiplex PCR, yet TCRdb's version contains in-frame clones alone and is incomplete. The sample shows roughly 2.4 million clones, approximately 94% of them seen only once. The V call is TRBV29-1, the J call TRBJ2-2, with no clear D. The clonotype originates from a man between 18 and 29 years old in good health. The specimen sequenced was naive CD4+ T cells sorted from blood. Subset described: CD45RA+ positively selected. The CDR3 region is CSVVVFRDTGELFF. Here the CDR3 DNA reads TGCAGCGTTGTAGTTTTTAGAGACACCGGGGAGCTGTTTTTT.